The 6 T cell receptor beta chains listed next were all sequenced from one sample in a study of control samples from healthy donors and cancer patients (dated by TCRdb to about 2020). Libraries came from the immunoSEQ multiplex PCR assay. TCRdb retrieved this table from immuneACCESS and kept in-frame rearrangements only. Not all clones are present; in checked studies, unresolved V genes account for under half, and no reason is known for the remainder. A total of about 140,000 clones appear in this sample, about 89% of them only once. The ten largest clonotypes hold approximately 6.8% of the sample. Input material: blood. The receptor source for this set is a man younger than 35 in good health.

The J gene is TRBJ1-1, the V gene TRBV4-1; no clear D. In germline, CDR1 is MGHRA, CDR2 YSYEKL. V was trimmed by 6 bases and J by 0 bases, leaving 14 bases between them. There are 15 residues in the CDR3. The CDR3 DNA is TGCGCCAGCAGTCGCGAGTCCATCTTGAACACTGAAGCTTTCTTT. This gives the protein CASSRESILNTEAFF.

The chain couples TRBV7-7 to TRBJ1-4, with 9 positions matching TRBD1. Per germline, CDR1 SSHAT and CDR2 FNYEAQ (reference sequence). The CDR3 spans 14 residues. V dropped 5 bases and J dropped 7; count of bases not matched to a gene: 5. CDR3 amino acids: CASSKTGGVEKLFF. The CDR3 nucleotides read TGTGCCAGCAGCAAGACAGGGGGAGTTGAAAAACTGTTTTTT.

The CDR3 reads CATSPRGLNTGELFF. The DNA of the CDR3 is TGTGCCACCAGCCCCAGGGGGTTAAACACCGGGGAGCTGTTTTTT. V and J are TRBV15 and TRBJ2-2; 7 nucleotides agree with TRBD1. Germline CDR1 is LNHNV and CDR2 is YYDKDF (reference sequence). The CDR3 is 15 residues long. V was pared by 5 bases and J by 2 bases, with 5 bases of the junction left unmatched.

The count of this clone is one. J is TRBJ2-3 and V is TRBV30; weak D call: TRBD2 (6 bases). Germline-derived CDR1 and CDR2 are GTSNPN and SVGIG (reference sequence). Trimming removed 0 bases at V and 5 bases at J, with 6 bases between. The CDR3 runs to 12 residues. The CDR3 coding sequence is TGTGCCTGGAGTGTGGGGGGAGATACGCAGTATTTT. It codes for CAWSVGGDTQYF.

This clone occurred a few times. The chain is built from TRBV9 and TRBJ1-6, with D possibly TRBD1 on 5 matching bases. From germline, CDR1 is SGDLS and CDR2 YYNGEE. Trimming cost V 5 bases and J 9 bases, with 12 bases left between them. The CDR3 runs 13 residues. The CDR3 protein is CASSPPGGSPLHF. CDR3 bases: TGTGCCAGCAGTCCCCCCGGGGGTTCACCCCTCCACTTT.

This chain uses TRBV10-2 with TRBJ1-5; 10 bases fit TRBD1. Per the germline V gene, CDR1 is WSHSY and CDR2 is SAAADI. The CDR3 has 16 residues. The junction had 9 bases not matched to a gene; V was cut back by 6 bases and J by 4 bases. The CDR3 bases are TGCGCCAGCAGAGCCGGGACAGGGGTCGAAAATCAGCCCCAGCATTTT. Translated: CASRAGTGVENQPQHF.